Shown below are 13 T cell receptor beta chains from a single sample sequenced in a study of technical replicates of blood from several donors. Assay: immunoSEQ multiplex PCR; the TCRdb copy retains only in-frame clones and omits some. The sample has under 90,000 clones; about 90% are singletons. The sample taken for sequencing was T cells isolated from PBMCs. These receptors all stem from a human donor in good health.

V usage is TRBV28 and J usage is TRBJ1-1; D gene uncertain. This CDR3 has 13 residues. The V gene lost 5 bases and the J gene lost 4 bases, with 11 bases spanning the gap. Germline V CDR1 and CDR2: MDHEN, SYDVKM. The CDR3 region is CASSIVFGTEAFF. The CDR3 bases are TGTGCCAGCAGTATCGTATTCGGCACTGAAGCTTTCTTT.

The V gene is TRBV6-5, the J gene TRBJ1-1; D is unresolved. Trimming took 2 bases from V and 8 from J, leaving 12 bases between them. CDR1 is MNHEY and CDR2 is SVGAGI in the germline V gene. This CDR3 is 13 amino acids long. The chain's CDR3 is CASSYVALDEAFF. The CDR3 DNA reads as TGTGCCAGCAGTTACGTGGCACTAGACGAAGCTTTCTTT.

V usage is TRBV4-2 and J usage is TRBJ1-2, with D perhaps matching TRBD1 (5 bases). This CDR3 is built from 16 residues. V lost 0 bases, J lost 4 bases, and 15 bases lay in between. Germline-derived CDR1 and CDR2 are LGHNA and YNFKEQ. The CDR3 coding sequence is TGTGCCAGCAGCCAAGATATGGGGACTAAAAGCTATGGCTACACCTTC. It encodes CASSQDMGTKSYGYTF.

The rearrangement links TRBV27 to TRBJ2-7, with a weak D call TRBD1 (5 bases). The CDR3 spans 13 residues. Per the germline V gene, CDR1 is MNHEY and CDR2 is SMNVEV (reference sequence). With 8 bases removed from V and 2 bases from J, the gap between germline ends came to 13 bases. The CDR3, as DNA: TGTGCCAGCGGATTGACAGAGACCTACGAGCAGTACTTC. It yields the protein CASGLTETYEQYF.

J is TRBJ1-3 and V is TRBV4-1; 7 bases fit TRBD1. The trim removed 6 bases at V and 3 bases at J, leaving 8 bases unmatched. Germline V gene lookup returns CDR1 MGHRA and CDR2 YSYEKL. This CDR3 contains 15 residues. The CDR3 sequence: CASSLVDRDGNTIYF. The CDR3 nucleotides read TGCGCCAGCAGTCTGGTAGACAGGGATGGAAACACCATATATTTT.

Comment on this clone: Other DNA sequences in the same sample also yield this CDR3. The chain carries TRBV28 and TRBJ1-1; D gene ambiguous. V was shortened by 7 bases and J by 1 base, with 10 bases between the two germline ends. From germline, CDR1 is MDHEN and CDR2 SYDVKM. CDR3 size: 13 residues. CDR3 nucleotide sequence: TGTGCCAGCATTTTCCCGGGGAACACTGAAGCTTTCTTT. Amino acid sequence: CASIFPGNTEAFF.

V and J are TRBV11-3 and TRBJ2-5; TRBD2 might be the D (7 bases). Trimming shortened V by 0 bases and J by 2 bases, and 13 bases separated the two germline ends. In germline, CDR1 is SGHNT, CDR2 YENEEA. The CDR3 is 16 amino acids. The CDR3 DNA follows: TGTGCCAGCAGCTTAGATGCGGGGGCGAGTCAAGAGACCCAGTACTTC. Encoded protein: CASSLDAGASQETQYF.

The rearrangement uses TRBV7-9 and TRBJ2-5; TRBD2 aligns across 10 bases. Germline values: CDR1 SEHNR, CDR2 FQNEAQ (reference sequence). The CDR3 length is 18 residues. Germline trimming cut 6 bases from V and 0 bases from J; bases unmatched to any gene: 13. The CDR3 sequence: CASRSKEASGSHQETQYF. For the CDR3, the DNA is TGTGCCAGCAGGTCAAAAGAGGCTAGCGGGAGTCACCAAGAGACCCAGTACTTC. The full variable domain, with the rest looked up from reference TRBV7-9 and TRBJ2-5, is DTGVSQNPRHKITKRGQNVTFRCDPISEHNRLYWYRQTLGQGPEFLTYFQNEAQLEKSRLLSDRFSAERPKGSFSTLEIQRTEQGDSAMYLCASRSKEASGSHQETQYFGPGTRLLVL.

In nucleotides, the CDR3 is TGTGCCAGCACGGGGGGGCCTAACACCGGGGAGCTGTTTTTT. Translation: CASTGGPNTGELFF. The chain joins TRBV9 to TRBJ2-2; TRBD2 matches at 8 bases. The V and J ends lost 6 bases and 2 bases, in that order; junction bases with no gene match: 3. This CDR3 has 14 amino acids. In germline, CDR1 is SGDLS, CDR2 YYNGEE.

V usage is TRBV10-3 and J usage is TRBJ2-5; TRBD2 matches at 9 bases. V lost 4 bases and J lost 5; bases outside the gene matches: 8. Per germline, CDR1 ENHRY and CDR2 SYGVKD. The CDR3 consists of 15 residues. CDR3 sequence: CAISGGSGSWETQYF. CDR3 bases: TGTGCCATCAGTGGAGGTAGCGGGAGCTGGGAGACCCAGTACTTC.

The chain employs TRBV6-1 and TRBJ2-1, with TRBD2 matching over 13 bases. CDR3 length: 15 residues. J gave up 5 bases and V 4 bases, and 2 bases lay outside the gene matches. Germline assignment: CDR1 MNHNS and CDR2 SASEGT. CDR3 sequence: CASSGGTSGNNEQFF. The CDR3 DNA follows: TGTGCCAGCAGTGGAGGGACTAGCGGGAACAATGAGCAGTTCTTC.

The chain carries TRBV7-8 and TRBJ1-1; TRBD1 might be the D (6 bases). V was clipped by 7 bases and J by 2 bases, with 23 bases between them. The V gene's germline CDR1 is SGHVS and CDR2 FQNEAQ. This CDR3 region has 17 residues. The CDR3: CASNGDRMRRVNTEAFF. The CDR3 DNA sequence: TGTGCCAGCAACGGTGACAGGATGCGAAGGGTAAACACTGAAGCTTTCTTT.

J is TRBJ1-3 and V is TRBV5-1; D is ambiguous. The CDR3 has 12 residues. V was cut by 0 bases and J by 4 bases, with 2 bases left in between. The germline V gene has CDR1 SGHRS and CDR2 YFSETQ. DNA for the CDR3: TGCGCCAGCAGCTTGGCGGGAAACACCATATATTTT. It encodes CASSLAGNTIYF.